A selection of T cell receptor beta chains follows, all from one sample in a study of blood T cell repertoires in COVID-19. Profiled with immunoSEQ multiplex PCR; TCRdb holds only in-frame clones, not every one. The sample lists over 85,000 clones, roughly 91% occurring once. Sequencing used peripheral blood. All receptors derive from a woman aged 50 to 60 with acute or convalescent COVID-19. The CDR3 runs from the conserved cysteine through the conserved F or W. The D gene is left open where the match is weak. A row's size may be missing; if present it is once, few, many or a size class.

NA,TRBV7-9,TRBD1,TRBJ1-1,TGTGCCAGCAGCGGCCGGACAGGGAACACTGAAGCTTTCTTT,CASSGRTGNTEAFF
NA,TRBV5-8,NA,TRBJ1-5,TGTGCCAGCAGCTTGGACAGGCGTAGCAATCAGCCCCAGCATTTT,CASSLDRRSNQPQHF
NA,TRBV15,TRBD1,TRBJ2-7,TGTGCCACCAGCAGAGACAGGGGGCCCTACGAGCAGTACTTC,CATSRDRGPYEQYF
NA,TRBV2,TRBD1,TRBJ1-1,TGTGCCAGCAGTGATGACAGGGCGGGAACTGAAGCTTTCTTT,CASSDDRAGTEAFF
NA,TRBV5-1,NA,TRBJ2-1,TGCGCCAGCAGCTTGGGTAGCGGCTCCTACAATGAGCAGTTCTTC,CASSLGSGSYNEQFF
NA,TRBV3-1/TRBV3-2,TRBD2,TRBJ2-7,TGTGCCAGCAGCCAAGGACTAGCGGGAGCCTCGTCGGGGGAGCAGTACTTC,CASSQGLAGASSGEQYF
NA,TRBV19,TRBD2,TRBJ2-1,TGTGCCAGTACGACCGCGGGAGGGCCCGACAATGAGCAGTTCTTC,CASTTAGGPDNEQFF
NA,TRBV19,TRBD1,TRBJ2-3,TGTGCCAGTAGTAAGCCCCGGACAGGGAACACAGATACGCAGTATTTT,CASSKPRTGNTDTQYF
NA,TRBV5-8,TRBD1,TRBJ2-1,TGTGCCAGCAGCCTTTCAGGGGGCAGGGACAATGAGCAGTTCTTC,CASSLSGGRDNEQFF
NA,TRBV5-1,NA,TRBJ1-1,TGCGCCAGCAGCAATCGGGACATGAACACTGAAGCTTTCTTT,CASSNRDMNTEAFF
NA,TRBV19,TRBD2,TRBJ2-3,TGTGCCAGTAGAAAGACTAGCGGGAGCTCAGATACGCAGTATTTT,CASRKTSGSSDTQYF
NA,TRBV4-2,TRBD2,TRBJ2-3,TGTGCCAGCAGCCAAACAACAGCGGGAGGGACCACAGATACGCAGTATTTT,CASSQTTAGGTTDTQYF
NA,TRBV5-1,NA,TRBJ1-2,TGCGCCAGCAGCTTACGAGGCCTCGGGGGCTACACCTTC,CASSLRGLGGYTF
once,TRBV5-1,TRBD1,TRBJ2-5,TGCGCCGGTGGGCCGGCAGGGGGACAAGAGACCCAGTACTTC,CAGGPAGGQETQYF
NA,TRBV2,NA,TRBJ2-2,TGTGCCAGCAGGGGCCAGGGCATTACCACCGGGGAGCTGTTTTTT,CASRGQGITTGELFF
once,TRBV20-1,TRBD2,TRBJ2-1,TGCAGTGCTAGTGTCCTAGGACTAGCGTTTGGGAATGAGCAGTTCTTC,CSASVLGLAFGNEQFF
NA,TRBV9,TRBD2,TRBJ2-1,TGTGCCAGCAGCGCCCGTTTGCGAGCGGGAGGGCCCCATGAGCAGTTCTTC,CASSARLRAGGPHEQFF
NA,TRBV6-1,NA,TRBJ2-3,TGTGCCAGCAGTGAAGAACTAGTGGCAGATACGCAGTATTTT,CASSEELVADTQYF
NA,TRBV5-1,TRBD2,TRBJ2-2,TGCGCCAGCAGAGCGGGAGGGTTTACCGGGGAGCTGTTTTTT,CASRAGGFTGELFF
NA,TRBV5-1,NA,TRBJ2-2,TGCGCCAGCAGCTTGGGACAACCGAACACCGGGGAGCTGTTTTTT,CASSLGQPNTGELFF
NA,TRBV6-5,TRBD1,TRBJ1-2,TGTGCCACCACGCCTACAGGGGGCGGCGATGGCTACACCTTC,CATTPTGGGDGYTF
NA,TRBV7-8,TRBD2,TRBJ2-1,TGTGCCAGCAGCTTAAGTAGCGGGGATTACAATGAGCAGTTCTTC,CASSLSSGDYNEQFF
NA,TRBV14,TRBD1,TRBJ2-2,TGTGCCAGCAGCCAAGTCCTTACAGGGGTCGGGGAGCTGTTTTTT,CASSQVLTGVGELFF
NA,TRBV6-5,TRBD1,TRBJ1-5,TGTGCCACTACCAGGGGGTTCGATCAGCCCCAGCATTTT,CATTRGFDQPQHF
NA,TRBV6-5,NA,TRBJ2-3,TGTGCCAGCCACAGGGCGGCGAGCACAGATACGCAGTATTTT,CASHRAASTDTQYF
NA,TRBV5-1,NA,TRBJ2-5,TGCGCCAGCAGCCTGCCTGCGTTAGAGACCCAGTACTTC,CASSLPALETQYF
NA,TRBV28,NA,TRBJ1-5,TGTGCCAGCGGGGGGGAAGGCAATCAGCCCCAGCATTTT,CASGGEGNQPQHF
NA,TRBV19,NA,TRBJ2-3,TGTGCCAGTAGTGAGGGGGAGTCGGATACGCAGTATTTT,CASSEGESDTQYF
NA,TRBV27,NA,TRBJ2-1,TGTGCCAGCAGTACGCTGGGACTCCGGAATGAGCAGTTCTTC,CASSTLGLRNEQFF
NA,TRBV24-1,NA,TRBJ1-5,TGTGCCACCGGGGGGGGAGGGTTCAATCAGCCCCAGCATTTT,CATGGGGFNQPQHF
once,TRBV5-1,TRBD1,TRBJ2-3,TGCGCCAGCAGCCCACTAGGACAGGGGATCTCAGATACGCAGTATTTT,CASSPLGQGISDTQYF
NA,TRBV5-1,NA,TRBJ2-5,TGCGCCAGCAGCTTGAGTCACAGAGTCGAAGAGACCCAGTACTTC,CASSLSHRVEETQYF
NA,TRBV25-1,TRBD2,TRBJ2-5,TGTGCCAGCAGTTCTACGGGACTAGCGGGAGGGCCCGGGGAGACCCAGTACTTC,CASSSTGLAGGPGETQYF
NA,TRBV7-6,NA,TRBJ1-3,TGTGCCAGCAGCCAGGGGTGGGGAAACACCATATATTTT,CASSQGWGNTIYF
NA,TRBV11-2,NA,TRBJ2-2,TGTGCCAGCAGCCCGGGACAATACACCGGGGAGCTGTTTTTT,CASSPGQYTGELFF
NA,TRBV7-9,NA,TRBJ2-2,TGTGCCAGCAGCTTAGACAGGGACACCGGGGAGCTGTTTTTT,CASSLDRDTGELFF
NA,TRBV18,NA,TRBJ1-1,TGTGCCAGCTCACAACCTTCCCTTGAAGCTTTCTTT,CASSQPSLEAFF
NA,TRBV6-1,NA,TRBJ1-1,TGTGCCAGCAGTGAAATCGACTTATACACTGAAGCTTTCTTT,CASSEIDLYTEAFF
NA,TRBV7-2,TRBD1,TRBJ1-2,TGTGCCAGCAGCTCTTTTAGGACAGGGGGTGGCTACACCTTC,CASSSFRTGGGYTF
NA,TRBV6-5,NA,TRBJ1-2,TGTGCCAGCAGTTGGGAGTCTAACTATGGCTACACCTTC,CASSWESNYGYTF
NA,TRBV5-1,NA,TRBJ2-5,TGCGCCAGCAGTCCTAGCGGGTCAGGGGGGCAAGAGACCCAGTACTTC,CASSPSGSGGQETQYF
NA,TRBV14,NA,TRBJ2-4,TGTGCCAGCAGCCAACGAGGGGGAGTCGAGTCGTTC,CASSQRGGVESF
NA,TRBV7-9,TRBD1,TRBJ1-3,TGTGCCAGCAGCCTGGGACAGCCGAACTCTGGAAACACCATATATTTT,CASSLGQPNSGNTIYF
NA,TRBV6-5,NA,TRBJ2-2,TGTGCCGCAAGGATGACAGGGAACACCGGGGAGCTGTTTTTT,CAARMTGNTGELFF
NA,TRBV6-6,TRBD1,TRBJ1-5,TGTGCCAGCAGTTACTCACCGGGACAGGGGGGTCAGCCCCAGCATTTT,CASSYSPGQGGQPQHF
NA,TRBV11-2,NA,TRBJ1-2,TGTGCCAGCAGCCCCGGGACAAGGGGCTACACCTTC,CASSPGTRGYTF
NA,TRBV7-8,NA,TRBJ2-7,TGTGCCAGCAGCTTGGAAGACCCGGGATCGTCCTACGAGCAGTACTTC,CASSLEDPGSSYEQYF
few,TRBV5-1,TRBD1,TRBJ2-7,TGCGCCAGCAGCCGGGACAGCGCGTCCTACGAGCAGTACTTC,CASSRDSASYEQYF
NA,TRBV3-1/TRBV3-2,NA,TRBJ2-7,TGTGCCAGCAGCCCTGGACTGAACTACGAGCAGTACTTC,CASSPGLNYEQYF
NA,TRBV5-6,TRBD1,TRBJ2-7,TGTGCCAGCAGCTGGGCCCCGGGACAGGCATCCGAGCAGTACTTC,CASSWAPGQASEQYF
once,TRBV7-2,TRBD2,TRBJ2-3,TGTGCCAGCAGCTTACGCGGGAGGATAAGCACAGATACGCAGTATTTT,CASSLRGRISTDTQYF
NA,TRBV2,TRBD1,TRBJ2-5,TGTGCCAGCAGTGGGGACAGGGGGTTCTTCGAGACCCAGTACTTC,CASSGDRGFFETQYF
once,TRBV9,NA,TRBJ2-2,TGTGCCAGCAGCGTAGGAAGACTCAACACCGGGGAGCTGTTTTTT,CASSVGRLNTGELFF
NA,TRBV12-3/TRBV12-4,NA,TRBJ2-1,TGTGCCAGCACCTCCGGCAATGAGCAGTTCTTC,CASTSGNEQFF
NA,TRBV7-2,TRBD2,TRBJ2-5,TGTGCCAGCAGCTTAGGACGAGCGGGAGTGGGGGAGACCCAGTACTTC,CASSLGRAGVGETQYF